This T cell receptor beta chain was sequenced in a study of cytomegalovirus exposure and HLA in healthy donors. The study's findings and limits: A later analysis appeared to link common viral pathogens to several of the most significant clusters. Available immune exposure information was restricted to CMV serostatus only.

Comment on this clone: What it binds is not known.

Healthy bone marrow donors made up the cohort. Primers included in the PCR were 60 Vbeta and 13 Jbeta primers. Assay: immunoSEQ multiplex PCR; the TCRdb copy retains only in-frame clones and omits some. Of some 180,000 clones in the sample, 87% were seen once. The sample was PBMCs. This receptor was obtained from a boy aged 2 to 10 in good health and CMV-seronegative.

Here the CDR3 DNA reads TGTGCCAGCAGTTTACCTTCGGCTAGTGAAGTATGGTACTTC. Amino acid sequence: CASSLPSASEVWYF. J is TRBJ2-7 and V is TRBV27; D not certain. From germline, CDR1 is MNHEY and CDR2 SMNVEV (reference sequence). V lost 2 bases, J lost 12 bases, and 20 bases lay in between. The CDR3 is made up of 14 amino acids.